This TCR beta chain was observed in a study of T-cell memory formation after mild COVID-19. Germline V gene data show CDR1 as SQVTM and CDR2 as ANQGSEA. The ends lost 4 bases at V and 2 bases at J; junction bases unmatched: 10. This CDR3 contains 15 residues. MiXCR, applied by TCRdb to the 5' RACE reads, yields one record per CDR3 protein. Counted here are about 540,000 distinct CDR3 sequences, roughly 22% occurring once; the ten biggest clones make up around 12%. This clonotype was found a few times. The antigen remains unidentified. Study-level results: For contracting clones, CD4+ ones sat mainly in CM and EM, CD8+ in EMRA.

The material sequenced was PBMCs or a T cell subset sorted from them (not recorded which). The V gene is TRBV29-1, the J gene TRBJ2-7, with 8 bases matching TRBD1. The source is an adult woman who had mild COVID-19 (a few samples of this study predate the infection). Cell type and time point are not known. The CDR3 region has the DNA TGCAGCGTTGGTTATTGGACAGGGCCTACCTACGAGCAGTACTTC. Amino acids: CSVGYWTGPTYEQYF.